Listed below are T cell receptor beta chains from one sample, sequenced in a study of blood T cell repertoires in COVID-19. Profiled with immunoSEQ multiplex PCR; TCRdb holds only in-frame clones, not every one. The sample has 130,000 to 150,000 clones, 85% seen once. Sequencing was carried out using peripheral blood. The receptors were sampled from a woman aged 40 to 55 with active or convalescent COVID-19. Both conserved end residues are part of each CDR3. Fields, in order: CDR3 protein, J gene, V gene.

CDR3: CASSQDHRADGYTF
J: TRBJ1-2
V: TRBV4-3

CDR3: CASSLGPLGQLNTGELFF
J: TRBJ2-2
V: TRBV4-1

CDR3: CASSESRGRQSSYEQYF
J: TRBJ2-7
V: TRBV10-2

CDR3: CATAGLAGQETQYF
J: TRBJ2-5
V: TRBV6-5

CDR3: CASSLGTGASGYTF
J: TRBJ1-2
V: TRBV5-8

CDR3: CSGGDRDTEAFF
J: TRBJ1-1
V: TRBV29-1

CDR3: CAISTGRDGYTF
J: TRBJ1-2
V: TRBV10-3

CDR3: CASSLSPPFRPLHF
J: TRBJ1-6
V: TRBV27

CDR3: CSASDSGTPYEQYF
J: TRBJ2-7
V: TRBV20-1

CDR3: CASSPLYSYEQYF
J: TRBJ2-7
V: TRBV23-1

CDR3: CASSSTTGSGQPQHF
J: TRBJ1-5
V: TRBV27

CDR3: CASRLDRVYTF
J: TRBJ1-2
V: TRBV2

CDR3: CASSLEGRGINEQFF
J: TRBJ2-1
V: TRBV11-2

CDR3: CASSPDSYYGYTF
J: TRBJ1-2
V: TRBV12-3/TRBV12-4

CDR3: CASSSVQGDYEQYF
J: TRBJ2-7
V: TRBV7-9

CDR3: CASSPLEIAFF
J: TRBJ1-1
V: TRBV7-6

CDR3: CASSIQDRGRNEKLFF
J: TRBJ1-4
V: TRBV19

CDR3: CASSLSPSGGYGYTF
J: TRBJ1-2
V: TRBV28

CDR3: CASSVGTVVSDTQYF
J: TRBJ2-3
V: TRBV9

CDR3: CASSLVTGLGETQYF
J: TRBJ2-5
V: TRBV5-6

CDR3: CASSVGGSNYGYTF
J: TRBJ1-2
V: TRBV28

CDR3: CASSATGAPVNYGYTF
J: TRBJ1-2
V: TRBV9

CDR3: CASSEWVVGSTNTEAFF
J: TRBJ1-1
V: TRBV6-1

CDR3: CATLDGGDQPQHF
J: TRBJ1-5
V: TRBV19

CDR3: CASSIGRRDRGPANYGYTF
J: TRBJ1-2
V: TRBV19

CDR3: CASSPGSFGNTIYF
J: TRBJ1-3
V: TRBV14

CDR3: CASSLATAYSRGYGYTF
J: TRBJ1-2
V: TRBV7-2

CDR3: CASRTLRGWANYGYTF
J: TRBJ1-2
V: TRBV28

CDR3: CAWKPGQQSSPLHF
J: TRBJ1-6
V: TRBV30

CDR3: CASSIDLYGLAGALSYNEQFF
J: TRBJ2-1
V: TRBV19

CDR3: CASSFIAGGEKLFF
J: TRBJ1-4
V: TRBV27

CDR3: CSAASSSTPGALHF
J: TRBJ1-6
V: TRBV29-1

CDR3: CASSVAVGAGTGELFF
J: TRBJ2-2
V: TRBV9

CDR3: CAWNRGGNQPQHF
J: TRBJ1-5
V: TRBV30

CDR3: CASSDRTAYGYTF
J: TRBJ1-2
V: TRBV2

CDR3: CASSLGPSRDRVTGELFF
J: TRBJ2-2
V: TRBV7-2

CDR3: CAIREALSSYNEQFF
J: TRBJ2-1
V: TRBV10-3

CDR3: CASSFYWGRNYGYTF
J: TRBJ1-2
V: TRBV5-4

CDR3: CASSGNTEAFF
J: TRBJ1-1
V: TRBV19

CDR3: CASSGDRAGANVLTF
J: TRBJ2-6
V: TRBV23-1

CDR3: CASSAGQGNTEAFF
J: TRBJ1-1
V: TRBV9

CDR3: CASSYGLPLAGVTDTQYF
J: TRBJ2-3
V: TRBV6-2/TRBV6-3

CDR3: CASSWGTGEATNEKLFF
J: TRBJ1-4
V: TRBV25-1

CDR3: CASSPRTSGGAGASTDTQYF
J: TRBJ2-3
V: TRBV5-1

CDR3: CASSLGGLAGETQYF
J: TRBJ2-5
V: TRBV7-9

CDR3: CAWSRDRGGQPQHF
J: TRBJ1-5
V: TRBV30

CDR3: CATSDETGGDYGYTF
J: TRBJ1-2
V: TRBV24-1

CDR3: CARPLWNTGELFF
J: TRBJ2-2
V: TRBV12-3/TRBV12-4

CDR3: CASTLGATGSEQFF
J: TRBJ2-1
V: TRBV7-2

CDR3: CASSEGGQEGREQFF
J: TRBJ2-1
V: TRBV2

CDR3: CASSPGDSYSGNTIYF
J: TRBJ1-3
V: TRBV6-6

CDR3: CASSTGTGNQPQHF
J: TRBJ1-5
V: TRBV5-5